This T cell receptor (beta chain) was recovered during a study of blood T cell repertoires in COVID-19. Study-level background: COVID-19 samples collected from the United States, Italy and Spain covered acute and convalescent phases. PBMCs, B-cell-depleted T cells, or T cells were the source of the cDNA or gDNA that made up the material.

V dropped 7 bases and J dropped 2 bases, with 15 bases sitting between them. This CDR3 contains 15 residues. Germline-derived CDR1 and CDR2 are SNHLY and FYNNEI. As handled by the study authors: Using reference gene primer amplification, nucleated cell counts were estimated. TCRdb's table, derived via immunoSEQ multiplex PCR, lists solely in-frame clones and lacks some. Clonal size and the V and J genes are those of that table, whereas D and trimming came from the DNA. The table has about 490,000 clones, 70% to 90% seen once. The specimen sequenced was peripheral blood. The chain has TRBV2 and TRBJ1-3; TRBD1 might be the D (6 bases). The origin of this receptor is a human donor in a cohort sampled during active COVID-19. CDR3 nucleotide sequence: TGTGCCAGCACTTTACAGGGAGTCGCTGGAAACACCATATATTTT. It specifies CASTLQGVAGNTIYF.